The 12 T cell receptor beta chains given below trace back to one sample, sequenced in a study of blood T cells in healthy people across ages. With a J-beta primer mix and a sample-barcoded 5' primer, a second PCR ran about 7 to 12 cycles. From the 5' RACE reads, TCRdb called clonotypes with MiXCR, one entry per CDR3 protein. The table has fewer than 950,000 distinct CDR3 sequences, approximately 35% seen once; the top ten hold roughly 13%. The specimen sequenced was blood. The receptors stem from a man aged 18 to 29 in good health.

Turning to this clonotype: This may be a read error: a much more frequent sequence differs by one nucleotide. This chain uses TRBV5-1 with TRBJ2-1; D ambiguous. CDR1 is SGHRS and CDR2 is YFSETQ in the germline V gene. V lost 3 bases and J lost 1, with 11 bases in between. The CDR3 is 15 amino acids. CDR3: CASSSTHTSYNEQFF. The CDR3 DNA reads TGCGCCAGCAGCTCTACTCACACGTCCTACAATGAGCAGTTCTTC.

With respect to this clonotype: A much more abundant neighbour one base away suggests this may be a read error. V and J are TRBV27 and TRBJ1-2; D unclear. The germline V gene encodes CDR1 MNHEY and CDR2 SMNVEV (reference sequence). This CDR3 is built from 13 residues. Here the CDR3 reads CTSSRSVSYGYTF. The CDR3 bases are TGTACCAGCAGCCGATCGGTCAGCTATGGCTACACCTTC.

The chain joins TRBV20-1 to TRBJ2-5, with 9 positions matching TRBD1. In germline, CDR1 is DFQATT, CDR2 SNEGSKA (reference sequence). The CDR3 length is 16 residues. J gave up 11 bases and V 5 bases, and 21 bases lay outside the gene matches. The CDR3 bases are TGCAGTGCTGCCGGGACAGGGAGGACACACGGGAATGAGCAGTACTTC. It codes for CSAAGTGRTHGNEQYF.

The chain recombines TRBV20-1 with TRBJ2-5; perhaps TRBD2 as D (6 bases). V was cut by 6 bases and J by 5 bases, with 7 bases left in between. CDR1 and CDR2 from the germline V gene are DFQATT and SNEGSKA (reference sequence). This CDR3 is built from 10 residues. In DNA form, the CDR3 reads TGCAGTGCGGAGGGGGAGACCCAGTACTTC. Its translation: CSAEGETQYF.

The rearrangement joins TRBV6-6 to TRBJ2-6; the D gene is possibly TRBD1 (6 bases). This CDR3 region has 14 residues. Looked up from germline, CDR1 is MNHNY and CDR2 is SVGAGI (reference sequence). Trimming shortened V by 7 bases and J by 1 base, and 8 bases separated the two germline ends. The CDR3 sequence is CASKQGSGANVLTF. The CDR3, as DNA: TGTGCCAGCAAACAGGGTTCTGGGGCCAACGTCCTGACTTTC.

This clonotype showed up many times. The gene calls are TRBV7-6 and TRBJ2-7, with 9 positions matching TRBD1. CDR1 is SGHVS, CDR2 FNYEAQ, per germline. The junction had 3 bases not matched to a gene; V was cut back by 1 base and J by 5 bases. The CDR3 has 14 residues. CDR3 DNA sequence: TGTGCCAGCAGCTTAGGACAGGGGGGAAACGAGCAGTACTTC. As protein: CASSLGQGGNEQYF. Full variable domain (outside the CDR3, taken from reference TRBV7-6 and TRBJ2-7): GAGVSQSPRYKVTKRGQDVALRCDPISGHVSLYWYRQALGQGPEFLTYFNYEAQQDKSGLPNDRFSAERPEGSISTLTIQRTEQRDSAMYRCASSLGQGGNEQYFGPGTRLTVT.

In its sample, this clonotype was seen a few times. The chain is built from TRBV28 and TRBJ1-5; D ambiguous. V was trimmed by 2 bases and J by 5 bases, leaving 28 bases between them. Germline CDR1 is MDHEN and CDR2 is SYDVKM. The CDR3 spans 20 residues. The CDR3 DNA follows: TGTGCCAGCAGTTTAAGCTTGGCCAGCGGGGAACCCCGAAGCCATCAGCCCCAGCATTTT. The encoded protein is CASSLSLASGEPRSHQPQHF.

The CDR3 DNA sequence: TGTGCCAGCAGCCAAACGGGGACTGGGGCCTACGAGCAGTACTTC. Translated, it gives CASSQTGTGAYEQYF. This chain connects TRBV4-2 to TRBJ2-7, with a tentative D call TRBD2 (6 bases). CDR3 length: 15 amino acids. Trimming took 2 bases from V and 2 from J, leaving 13 bases between them. In germline, CDR1 is LGHNA, CDR2 YNFKEQ.

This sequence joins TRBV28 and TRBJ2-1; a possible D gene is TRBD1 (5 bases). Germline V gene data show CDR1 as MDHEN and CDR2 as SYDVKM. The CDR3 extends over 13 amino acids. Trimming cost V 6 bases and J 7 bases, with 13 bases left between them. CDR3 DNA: TGTGCCAGCAGGCCTCTGACAGTTAATGAGCAGTTCTTC. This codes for CASRPLTVNEQFF. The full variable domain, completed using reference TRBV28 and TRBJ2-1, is DVKVTQSSRYLVKRTGEKVFLECVQDMDHENMFWYRQDPGLGLRLIYFSYDVKMKEKGDIPEGYSVSREKKERFSLILESASTNQTSMYLCASRPLTVNEQFFGPGTRLTVL.

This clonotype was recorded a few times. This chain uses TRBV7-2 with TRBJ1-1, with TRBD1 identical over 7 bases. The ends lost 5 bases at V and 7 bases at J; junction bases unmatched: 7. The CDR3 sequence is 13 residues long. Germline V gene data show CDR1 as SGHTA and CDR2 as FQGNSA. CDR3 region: CASSPGQLIEAFF. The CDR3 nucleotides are TGTGCCAGCAGCCCGGGACAGCTAATTGAAGCTTTCTTT.

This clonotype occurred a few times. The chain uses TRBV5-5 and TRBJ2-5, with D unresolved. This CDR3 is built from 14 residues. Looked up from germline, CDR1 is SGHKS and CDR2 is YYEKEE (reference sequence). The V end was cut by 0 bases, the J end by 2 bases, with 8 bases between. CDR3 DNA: TGTGCCAGCAGCTTGGAGTGGGGACAAGAGACCCAGTACTTC. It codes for CASSLEWGQETQYF.

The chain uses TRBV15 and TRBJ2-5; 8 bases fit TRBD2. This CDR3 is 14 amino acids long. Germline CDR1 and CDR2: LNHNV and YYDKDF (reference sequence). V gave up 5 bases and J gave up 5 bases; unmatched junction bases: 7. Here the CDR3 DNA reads TGTGCCACCAGCGTCCGGGGGGGCGGGGAGACCCAGTACTTC. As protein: CATSVRGGGETQYF.